This entry lists 27 T cell receptor beta chains sequenced from one sample in a study of cytomegalovirus exposure and HLA in healthy donors. PCR primers comprised 60 Vbeta and 13 Jbeta primers. Sequenced by immunoSEQ multiplex PCR; TCRdb stores in-frame clones only, minus some. The sample lists some 150,000 clones, 62% occurring once. Sequencing was carried out using PBMCs. These receptors all come from a man aged 40-50 years in good health and CMV-seronegative.

As concerns this clone: This sample also contains other DNA sequences that code for the same CDR3. The J gene is TRBJ2-7, the V gene TRBV19; 14 bases are a match to TRBD2. V lost 4 bases, J lost 2 bases, and 7 bases stayed unmatched. CDR3 length equals 17 residues. Per germline, CDR1 LNHDA and CDR2 SQIVND (reference sequence). CDR3 coding DNA: TGTGCCAGTAGTAGGGGACTAGCGGGGGCGCCTGCCTACGAGCAGTACTTC. It codes for CASSRGLAGAPAYEQYF.

V is TRBV5-1 and J is TRBJ2-2; 7 bases map to TRBD1. Germline CDR1 SGHRS, CDR2 YFSETQ. The V and J ends lost 5 bases and 0 bases, in that order; junction bases with no gene match: 4. This CDR3 region has 15 residues. In DNA form, the CDR3 reads TGCGCCAGCAGGGAAGGGACAGCGAACACCGGGGAGCTGTTTTTT. It is translated as CASREGTANTGELFF.

The rearrangement links TRBV7-2 to TRBJ2-5; maybe TRBD2 (6 bases). The end of the DNA fits TRBJ2-7 better, so the J call may be wrong. Germline CDR1 is SGHTA and CDR2 is FQGNSA. CDR3 length: 14 amino acids. The CDR3 loop reads CASSRGASSYEQYF. CDR3 sequence (DNA): TGTGCCAGCAGTCGCGGGGCGAGCTCCTACGAGCAGTACTTC.

Regarding this clone: A read error may account for a junction end that differs from germline. The chain recombines TRBV29-1 with TRBJ1-1; 7 nucleotides match TRBD1. CDR3 size: 11 residues. Germline V gene lookup returns CDR1 SQVTM and CDR2 ANQGSEA. The CDR3 loop is CKAGGNTEAFF. In DNA, the CDR3 is TGTAAGGCAGGGGGAAACACTGAAGCTTTCTTT. Drawing the rest from reference TRBV29-1 and TRBJ1-1, the complete variable domain is SAVISQKPSRDICQRGTSLTIQCQVDSQVTMMFWYRQQPGQSLTLIATANQGSEATYESGFVIDKFPISRPNLTFSTLTVSNMSPEDSSIYLCKAGGNTEAFFGQGTRLTVV.

The rearrangement uses TRBV19 and TRBJ2-1; 7 bases fit TRBD1. Germline lookup yields CDR1 LNHDA and CDR2 SQIVND (reference sequence). This CDR3 is 14 amino acids long. The V and J ends lost 5 bases and 13 bases, in that order; junction bases with no gene match: 14. In nucleotides, the CDR3 is TGTGCCAGTAGTCCGAGACAGGGAACGTCCTATCAGTTCTTC. This translates into CASSPRQGTSYQFF.

This clone is a singleton in its sample. The rearrangement joins TRBV10-1 to TRBJ1-3; 9 bases are a match to TRBD1. The trim removed 4 bases at V and 5 bases at J, leaving 3 bases unmatched. The germline V gene has CDR1 WNHNN and CDR2 SYGVQD (reference sequence). This CDR3 contains 14 residues. The CDR3 DNA sequence: TGCGCCAGCAGTGTGGGACAGGGAAGAAACACCATATATTTT. It is translated as CASSVGQGRNTIYF.

Concerning this clone: This same CDR3 is encoded by further DNA sequences in the sample. The gene calls are TRBV7-6 and TRBJ2-5; a weak D match, TRBD2 (6 bases). The germline V gene has CDR1 SGHVS and CDR2 FNYEAQ. This CDR3 contains 15 residues. V was pared by 1 base and J by 5 bases, with 14 bases between. The CDR3 reads CASSLGTGGWETQYF. In DNA, the CDR3 is TGTGCCAGCAGCTTAGGCACTGGGGGGTGGGAGACCCAGTACTTC.

V gene TRBV13 combines with J gene TRBJ1-1; D unresolved. The CDR3 sequence is 14 residues long. V was cut by 1 base and J by 4 bases, with 10 bases left in between. Germline-derived CDR1 and CDR2 are PRHDT and FYEKMQ (reference sequence). DNA of the CDR3: TGTGCCAGCAGCTTAGATCGTTTTTCCACTGAAGCTTTCTTT. Translated: CASSLDRFSTEAFF.

The rearrangement joins TRBV5-4 to TRBJ1-5; TRBD1 matches 7 bases. The CDR3 consists of 14 residues. Looked up from germline, CDR1 is SGHNT and CDR2 is YYREEE (reference sequence). The junction had 3 bases not matched to a gene; V was cut back by 2 bases and J by 4 bases. DNA for the CDR3: TGTGCCAGCAGCTTTCGACAGGGTAATCAGCCCCAGCATTTT. Translation: CASSFRQGNQPQHF.

The rearrangement joins TRBV10-3 to TRBJ2-3; 15 nucleotides line up with TRBD2. This CDR3 is built from 18 residues. V gave up 0 bases and J gave up 4 bases; unmatched junction bases: 5. Germline V gene sequence: CDR1 ENHRY, CDR2 SYGVKD. The CDR3 DNA sequence: TGTGCCATCAGTGAGTCACCCAGGACTAGCGGGGGGGCAGATACGCAGTATTTT. Translation: CAISESPRTSGGADTQYF.

A few counts support this clone. The chain has TRBV2 and TRBJ2-2; no clear D. The V gene lost 5 bases and the J gene lost 3 bases, with 4 bases spanning the gap. The CDR3 is made up of 12 amino acids. Germline values: CDR1 SNHLY, CDR2 FYNNEI. CDR3 bases: TGTGCCAGCAGTTCAGACACCGGGGAGCTGTTTTTT. Translated: CASSSDTGELFF.

The chain is built from TRBV19 and TRBJ2-5; tentatively, D is TRBD2 (7 bases). Between the trimmed V and J ends, which lost 9 bases and 5 bases, there was a span of 22 bases. Germline V CDR1 and CDR2: LNHDA, SQIVND (reference sequence). This CDR3 region has 15 residues. CDR3: CASRGRGGGGETQYF. The CDR3 coding sequence is TGTGCCAGCAGGGGCCGAGGGGGGGGAGGCGAGACCCAGTACTTC.

V is TRBV5-6 and J is TRBJ2-1, with D hard to call. Germline lookup yields CDR1 SGHDT and CDR2 YYEEEE. Between the trimmed V and J ends, which lost 1 base and 9 bases, there was a span of 11 bases. CDR3 length: 13 amino acids. CDR3 nucleotides: TGTGCCAGCAGCTTGTTTCCAACGGGTGAGCAGTTCTTC. This gives the protein CASSLFPTGEQFF.

This clone was observed once. CDR3 region: CATSTRQDPYSGANVLTF. Written as DNA, the CDR3 is TGTGCCACCAGCACCCGACAGGATCCTTATTCTGGGGCCAACGTCCTGACTTTC. This chain joins TRBV15 and TRBJ2-6, with a possible D match to TRBD1 (6 bases). V was pared by 4 bases and J by 1 base, with 17 bases between. Germline V gene data show CDR1 as LNHNV and CDR2 as YYDKDF (reference sequence). The CDR3 has 18 amino acids.

This clone appeared a few times. This chain links TRBV19 with TRBJ2-2, with 8 bases fitting TRBD1. In germline, CDR1 is LNHDA, CDR2 SQIVND (reference sequence). V trimming: 9 bases; J trimming: 5 bases; junction bases outside the gene matches: 8. The CDR3 covers 14 residues. DNA for the CDR3: TGTGCCAGCAAGGTGACAGGGGTTACCGGGGAGCTGTTTTTT. This gives the protein CASKVTGVTGELFF.

This clone was observed a single time. The V call is TRBV7-8, the J call TRBJ2-3, with TRBD2 identical over 15 bases. The J segment lost 2 bases and the V segment lost 3 bases, leaving 3 bases of the junction unmatched. This CDR3 spans 17 amino acids. Germline V gene sequence: CDR1 SGHVS, CDR2 FQNEAQ. Here the CDR3 DNA reads TGTGCCAGCAGCTTCGGACTAGCGGGGGGGTACACAGATACGCAGTATTTT. Protein product: CASSFGLAGGYTDTQYF.

This chain joins TRBV19 and TRBJ2-3; 8 positions agree with TRBD1. V lost 5 bases to trimming and J lost 2 bases; unmatched junction nucleotides: 3. This CDR3 comprises 14 residues. Germline CDR1 is LNHDA and CDR2 is SQIVND (reference sequence). CDR3 DNA: TGTGCCAGTAGTTATCAGGGGGCCACAGATACGCAGTATTTT. Its translation: CASSYQGATDTQYF.

The V call is TRBV29-1, the J call TRBJ2-6; 12 nucleotides match TRBD1. CDR1 is SQVTM and CDR2 is ANQGSEA in the germline V gene. J gave up 4 bases and V 4 bases, and 8 bases lay outside the gene matches. The CDR3 contains 17 residues. This CDR3 reads CSVVPGQGAPGANVLTF. CDR3 in DNA: TGCAGCGTTGTTCCGGGACAGGGGGCGCCGGGGGCCAACGTCCTGACTTTC.

CDR3 nucleotide sequence: TGCAGCGTTGATGGTGAGTATTCAGGACACTCTGAAGCTTTCTTT. It is translated as CSVDGEYSGHSEAFF. This chain links TRBV29-1 with TRBJ1-1; D may be TRBD1 (5 bases). The CDR3 is 15 amino acids. V was pared by 3 bases and J by 6 bases, with 20 bases between. The germline V gene has CDR1 SQVTM and CDR2 ANQGSEA.

The chain recombines TRBV7-2 with TRBJ2-4; TRBD2 matches at 13 bases. Trimming cost V 5 bases and J 0 bases; bases outside gene matches: 10. From germline, CDR1 is SGHTA and CDR2 FQGNSA. The CDR3 is 19 amino acids. The CDR3 DNA sequence: TGTGCCAGCAGCCCGGGGACTAGCGGGGCCGATGCAGCCAAAAACATTCAGTACTTC. As protein: CASSPGTSGADAAKNIQYF. Using reference TRBV7-2 and TRBJ2-4 for the parts outside the CDR3, the full variable domain is GAGVSQSPSNKVTEKGKDVELRCDPISGHTALYWYRQSLGQGLEFLIYFQGNSAPDKSGLPSDRFSAERTGGSVSTLTIQRTQQEDSAVYLCASSPGTSGADAAKNIQYFGAGTRLSVL.

The chain employs TRBV29-1 and TRBJ1-1; tentative D call: TRBD1 (6 bases). The germline V and J ends were trimmed by 4 bases and 2 bases, with 11 bases remaining between them. Germline CDR1 SQVTM, CDR2 ANQGSEA. The CDR3 is 13 amino acids. DNA for the CDR3: TGCAGCGTTGCGGCAGGGGAAAACACTGAAGCTTTCTTT. Protein product: CSVAAGENTEAFF.

This chain links TRBV11-2 with TRBJ1-5; perhaps TRBD1 as D (6 bases). The CDR3 runs 15 residues. V dropped 6 bases and J dropped 0 bases, with 12 bases sitting between them. Per the germline V gene, CDR1 is SGHAT and CDR2 is FQNNGV. The CDR3 nucleotides read TGTGCCAGCAGTCTCACAGGGAATAGCAATCAGCCCCAGCATTTT. Encoded protein: CASSLTGNSNQPQHF.

In DNA, the CDR3 is TGTGCCAGCAGCCCGGGACAAAAACATGAAAAACTGTTTTTT. Translation gives CASSPGQKHEKLFF. V and J are TRBV7-4 and TRBJ1-4, with D perhaps matching TRBD1 (6 bases). The CDR3 has 14 residues. Germline loops: CDR1 SGHVT, CDR2 SQSDAQ. V lost 5 bases to trimming and J lost 6 bases, with 13 bases between them.

The chain joins TRBV5-5 to TRBJ1-6; no clear D. The V and J ends lost 1 base and 9 bases respectively, with 8 bases between them. The CDR3 spans 13 residues. The V gene's germline CDR1 is SGHKS and CDR2 YYEKEE (reference sequence). The CDR3, as DNA: TGTGCCAGCAGCTTGACTTCCGGTTCACCCCTCCACTTT. Protein: CASSLTSGSPLHF.

This clone was recorded only once. The genes are TRBV27 and TRBJ2-3; D is possibly TRBD1 (5 bases). Trimming removed 5 bases from V and 2 bases from J, with 11 bases in between. Germline V gene data show CDR1 as MNHEY and CDR2 as SMNVEV (reference sequence). The CDR3 extends over 14 amino acids. The CDR3 DNA reads TGTGCCAGCAGTACAGGACGGACCACAGATACGCAGTATTTT. This codes for CASSTGRTTDTQYF.

The chain links TRBV6-5 to TRBJ2-3; possible D gene TRBD1, 6 bases. CDR1 is MNHEY, CDR2 SVGAGI, per germline. V lost 0 bases, J lost 6 bases, and 13 bases lay in between. This CDR3 has 15 amino acids. This CDR3 is CASSYSAGVGDTQYF. The CDR3 nucleotides are TGTGCCAGCAGTTACTCAGCAGGGGTGGGGGATACGCAGTATTTT.

The table lists this clone with a few counts. The chain has TRBV7-2 and TRBJ2-5; 13 bases match TRBD2. The J call may be faulty, since TRBJ2-7 better matches the DNA end. This CDR3 comprises 18 residues. Germline loops: CDR1 SGHTA, CDR2 FQGNSA. The DNA of the CDR3 is TGTGCCAGCAGCTCGACCCTAGGACTAGCGGGAGTCGAGTACGAGCAGTACTTC. Its protein is CASSSTLGLAGVEYEQYF.